The 18 T cell receptor beta chains below were found in one sample sequenced in a study of control samples from healthy donors and cancer patients. Sequencing used immunoSEQ multiplex PCR; TCRdb keeps in-frame clones, though not all of them. The repertoire holds around 200,000 clones, with 75% to 95% as singletons. Sequenced sample: blood. These receptors were obtained from a woman aged 25 to 39 in good health.

The J gene is TRBJ1-1, the V gene TRBV18; the match to TRBD1 covers 9 bases. The germline CDR1 and CDR2 sequences are KGHSH and LQKENI. This CDR3 contains 13 residues. The V gene end was trimmed by 2 bases and the J gene end by 7 bases; junction bases not matched to a gene: 2. For the CDR3, the DNA is TGTGCCAGCTCACCAAGACAGGGGGATGAAGCTTTCTTT. The encoded protein is CASSPRQGDEAFF.

J is TRBJ2-7 and V is TRBV7-8; D ambiguous. The CDR3 loop spans 11 amino acids. The V and J ends lost 5 bases and 4 bases respectively, with 6 bases between them. The germline gives CDR1 SGHVS, CDR2 FQNEAQ. The DNA for the CDR3 is TGTGCCAGCAGCCTGCTATACGAGCAGTACTTC. Amino acid sequence: CASSLLYEQYF.

The chain employs TRBV5-1 and TRBJ2-3, with 9 bases that match TRBD1. Per the germline V gene, CDR1 is SGHRS and CDR2 is YFSETQ. The CDR3 extends over 14 amino acids. The trim removed 4 bases at V and 1 base at J, leaving 1 base unmatched. The CDR3 here is CASSGDRGTDTQYF. In DNA, the CDR3 is TGCGCCAGCAGCGGGGACAGGGGCACAGATACGCAGTATTTT.

The chain has TRBV30 and TRBJ1-5; D unclear. From germline, CDR1 is GTSNPN and CDR2 SVGIG (reference sequence). Trimming left V 0 bases short and J 5 bases short, with 8 bases between. The length of the CDR3 is 13 residues. CDR3 DNA sequence: TGTGCCTGGAGTGTCCTCGGGGATCAGCCCCAGCATTTT. This gives the protein CAWSVLGDQPQHF.

The rearrangement uses TRBV10-3 and TRBJ1-2; D ambiguous. Looked up from germline, CDR1 is ENHRY and CDR2 is SYGVKD. Trimming removed 2 bases from V and 5 bases from J, with 9 bases in between. The CDR3 contains 13 residues. CDR3 DNA sequence: TGTGCCATCAGTGAGCCGCCCGGATATGGCTACACCTTC. Translation gives CAISEPPGYGYTF.

The chain couples TRBV4-3 to TRBJ1-3; TRBD1 aligns across 8 bases. Germline-derived CDR1 and CDR2 are LGHNA and YSLEER. CDR3 size: 15 residues. The V gene end was trimmed by 4 bases and the J gene end by 0 bases; junction bases not matched to a gene: 2. CDR3 amino acids: CASSRDRSSGNTIYF. The CDR3 DNA reads TGCGCCAGCAGCCGGGACAGGTCCTCTGGAAACACCATATATTTT.

As concerns this clone: This sample also contains other DNA sequences that code for the same CDR3. The rearrangement uses TRBV6-1 and TRBJ1-2; a weak D match, TRBD1 (5 bases). Germline loops: CDR1 MNHNS, CDR2 SASEGT. V lost 2 bases to trimming and J lost 1 base, with 5 bases between them. The CDR3 is 13 amino acids. The CDR3 coding sequence is TGTGCCAGCAGTGAACAGGGTAACTATGGCTACACCTTC. This translates into CASSEQGNYGYTF.

As for this clone: Other DNA sequences in the sample encode the same CDR3. The chain carries TRBV9 and TRBJ1-5; D is unclear. Germline V gene data show CDR1 as SGDLS and CDR2 as YYNGEE. Trimming removed 0 bases from V and 2 bases from J, with 6 bases in between. This CDR3 spans 14 amino acids. DNA for the CDR3: TGTGCCAGCAGCGTAGGTGGGGGCAATCAGCCCCAGCATTTT. Protein sequence: CASSVGGGNQPQHF. The full variable domain, its missing parts supplied by reference TRBV9 and TRBJ1-5, is DSGVTQTPKHLITATGQRVTLRCSPRSGDLSVYWYQQSLDQGLQFLIQYYNGEERAKGNILERFSAQQFPDLHSELNLSSLELGDSALYFCASSVGGGNQPQHFGDGTRLSIL.

The rearrangement joins TRBV2 to TRBJ2-3; 10 nucleotides line up with TRBD2. J lost 4 bases, V lost 5 bases, and 3 bases had no gene match. Per the germline V gene, CDR1 is SNHLY and CDR2 is FYNNEI. The CDR3 spans 14 residues. The CDR3 sequence is CASSSSGSPDTQYF. The DNA of the CDR3 is TGTGCCAGCAGTTCTAGCGGGAGCCCAGATACGCAGTATTTT.

The J gene is TRBJ2-4, the V gene TRBV7-8, with a possible D match to TRBD2 (6 bases). Trimming left V 2 bases short and J 0 bases short, with 8 bases between. Germline CDR1 reads SGHVS; CDR2 reads FQNEAQ. The length of the CDR3 is 15 residues. CDR3 loop: CASSLSGLAKNIQYF. CDR3 sequence (DNA): TGTGCCAGCAGCTTAAGCGGGCTAGCCAAAAACATTCAGTACTTC.

The rearrangement links TRBV21-1 to TRBJ2-3; the tabulated D call, TRBD2, remains unverified against the DNA. TRBV21-1 is tagged as a pseudogene. The CDR3 runs 16 residues. CDR3 coding DNA: TGTGCCAGCAGCATCCGTCTAGCGGGGAGCACAGATACGCAGTATTTT. It specifies CASSIRLAGSTDTQYF.

The chain carries TRBV7-2 and TRBJ2-1; 10 bases agree with TRBD2. CDR1 and CDR2 (germline): SGHTA, FQGNSA. J was trimmed by 2 bases and V by 1 base; bases with no gene match: 2. The CDR3 sequence is 16 residues long. The CDR3 protein is CASSLELAGTYNEQFF. The CDR3 DNA reads as TGTGCCAGCAGCTTAGAACTAGCGGGGACCTACAATGAGCAGTTCTTC.

This chain links TRBV27 with TRBJ2-6, with a tentative D call TRBD2 (6 bases). This CDR3 is built from 16 residues. V shed 1 base and J shed 4 bases, with 11 bases lying between them. CDR1 and CDR2 from the germline V gene are MNHEY and SMNVEV (reference sequence). Written as DNA, the CDR3 is TGTGCCAGCAGTTTATGGCTAGCGTCGGGGGCCAACGTCCTGACTTTC. It translates to CASSLWLASGANVLTF.

CDR3 coding DNA: TGTGCCAGCAGTTACGGGGGGGACTACGAGCAGTACTTC. The encoded protein is CASSYGGDYEQYF. The V and J genes are TRBV6-5 and TRBJ2-7; 7 bases are a match to TRBD2. This CDR3 contains 13 residues. Trimming at V came to 2 bases and at J to 3 bases, leaving 1 base not matched to a gene. The germline V gene encodes CDR1 MNHEY and CDR2 SVGAGI.

The genes are TRBV6-1 and TRBJ2-5; 11 bases map to TRBD2. Germline trimming cut 3 bases from V and 2 bases from J; bases unmatched to any gene: 2. Germline V gene sequence: CDR1 MNHNS, CDR2 SASEGT. This CDR3 is 15 amino acids long. CDR3 bases: TGTGCCAGCAGTGAGTCTAGCGGGGGGCAAGAGACCCAGTACTTC. This translates into CASSESSGGQETQYF.

The chain combines TRBV29-1 with TRBJ2-7, with TRBD2 as a possible D gene (5 bases). Trimming took 8 bases from V and 1 from J, leaving 12 bases between them. Germline V CDR1 and CDR2: SQVTM, ANQGSEA. This CDR3 spans 12 amino acids. CDR3 DNA: TGCAGCCCGAGGAGAGGGTCCTACGAGCAGTACTTC. It translates to CSPRRGSYEQYF.

The chain carries TRBV6-5 and TRBJ1-4, with 7 bases aligning to TRBD1. This CDR3 contains 13 residues. The trim removed 6 bases at V and 4 bases at J, leaving 2 bases unmatched. Germline V gene sequence: CDR1 MNHEY, CDR2 SVGAGI. The CDR3 loop reads CASRQGHNEKLFF. The CDR3 DNA reads TGTGCCAGCAGACAGGGGCATAATGAAAAACTGTTTTTT.

V and J are TRBV30 and TRBJ1-4; maybe TRBD1 (5 bases). Trimming left V 3 bases short and J 5 bases short, with 10 bases between. The CDR3 totals 13 residues. CDR1 and CDR2 (germline): GTSNPN, SVGIG (reference sequence). The CDR3 loop reads CAWRGAGNEKLFF. CDR3 nucleotides: TGTGCCTGGAGAGGGGCAGGGAATGAAAAACTGTTTTTT.